The clone carrying this T cell receptor (beta chain) appeared a few times. Its target is unknown. The data were obtained in a study of T cell repertoires in cytomegalovirus infection. Study-wide context: Public TCR beta signatures indicated both CMV infection and matching HLA type.

One entry per CDR3 protein results from TCRdb running MiXCR on the reads. The sample holds approximately 270,000 distinct CDR3 sequences; around 20% are singletons and the top ten take about 21%. The source was cultured PBMCs, collected from culture after CMV antigen stimulation. The TCR originated in a human donor in good health (CMV status not recorded). Some clones in this sample may be carry-over from other donors' samples.

The chain's CDR3 is CASQRGGEQFF. As DNA, the CDR3 is TGTGCCAGCCAGCGAGGGGGTGAGCAGTTCTTC. This rearrangement joins TRBV6-2 or TRBV6-3 to TRBJ2-1; possibly TRBD1 for D (6 bases). The CDR3 loop spans 11 amino acids. The V and J ends lost 8 bases and 9 bases respectively, with 11 bases between them. Germline CDR1 is MNHEY and CDR2 is SVGEGT.